Listed below are T cell receptor beta chains from one sample, sequenced in a study of PD-1 blockade in classical Hodgkin lymphoma. TCRdb's copy holds only in-frame clones and misses some; the assay was immunoSEQ multiplex PCR. The repertoire holds 75,000 to 100,000 clones, roughly 79% seen once, with 16% in the top ten. The sequences come from peripheral blood mononuclear cells (PBMCs), collected before the second cycle of nivolumab. The source of these receptors is a human donor with classical Hodgkin lymphoma. The CDR3 runs from the conserved cysteine through the conserved F or W. A D gene is named only where the DNA matches it firmly. The listing skips clone size in some rows; elsewhere it reads once, few, many or a size class.

clone_size: NA; d_call: NA; cdr3_length: 15; j_call: TRBJ2-1; v_call: TRBV6-5; cdr3_aa: CASSLRRVAYNEQFF; cdr3_nt: TGTGCCAGCAGCCTGCGGAGGGTAGCCTACAATGAGCAGTTCTTC
clone_size: once; d_call: NA; cdr3_length: 14; j_call: TRBJ2-3; v_call: TRBV5-5; cdr3_aa: CASRQWGSTDTQYF; cdr3_nt: TGTGCCAGCCGCCAGTGGGGGAGCACAGATACGCAGTATTTT
clone_size: NA; d_call: NA; cdr3_length: 12; j_call: TRBJ1-2; v_call: TRBV10-3; cdr3_aa: CAAHRANYGYTF; cdr3_nt: TGTGCCGCCCACCGAGCTAACTATGGCTACACCTTC
clone_size: few; d_call: NA; cdr3_length: 12; j_call: TRBJ2-3; v_call: TRBV29-1; cdr3_aa: CSVTGLGGSQYF; cdr3_nt: TGCAGCGTTACCGGACTGGGCGGCTCGCAGTATTTT
clone_size: NA; d_call: NA; cdr3_length: 15; j_call: TRBJ2-7; v_call: TRBV4-1; cdr3_aa: CASSPRPLISYEQYF; cdr3_nt: TGCGCCAGCAGCCCCCGTCCCTTGATCTCCTACGAGCAGTACTTC
clone_size: NA; d_call: TRBD2; cdr3_length: 14; j_call: TRBJ2-1; v_call: TRBV29-1; cdr3_aa: CSVAASGAYNEQFF; cdr3_nt: TGCAGCGTGGCCGCTAGCGGGGCCTACAATGAGCAGTTCTTC
clone_size: few; d_call: NA; cdr3_length: 15; j_call: TRBJ2-7; v_call: TRBV19; cdr3_aa: CASRWGGSSVGEQYF; cdr3_nt: TGTGCCAGTAGGTGGGGCGGCTCCTCGGTGGGCGAGCAGTACTTC
clone_size: NA; d_call: NA; cdr3_length: 16; j_call: TRBJ2-7; v_call: TRBV9; cdr3_aa: CASSLALDRPLDEQYF; cdr3_nt: TGTGCCAGCAGCTTAGCTTTGGACAGACCCCTGGACGAGCAGTACTTC
clone_size: NA; d_call: NA; cdr3_length: 13; j_call: TRBJ2-5; v_call: TRBV19; cdr3_aa: CASSHVGAETQYF; cdr3_nt: TGTGCCAGTAGTCATGTAGGGGCAGAGACCCAGTACTTC
clone_size: NA; d_call: TRBD1; cdr3_length: 14; j_call: TRBJ1-5; v_call: TRBV5-1; cdr3_aa: CASSAGGRDEPQHF; cdr3_nt: TGCGCCAGCAGCGCAGGGGGCCGTGATGAGCCCCAGCATTTT
clone_size: NA; d_call: TRBD1; cdr3_length: 15; j_call: TRBJ1-5; v_call: TRBV6-1; cdr3_aa: CASSGGTVVNQPQHF; cdr3_nt: TGTGCCAGCAGTGGAGGGACAGTAGTCAATCAGCCCCAGCATTTT
clone_size: NA; d_call: NA; cdr3_length: 17; j_call: TRBJ2-3; v_call: TRBV18; cdr3_aa: CASSLGTPILNTDTQYF; cdr3_nt: TGTGCCAGCTCACTTGGGACACCGATCTTAAACACAGATACGCAGTATTTT